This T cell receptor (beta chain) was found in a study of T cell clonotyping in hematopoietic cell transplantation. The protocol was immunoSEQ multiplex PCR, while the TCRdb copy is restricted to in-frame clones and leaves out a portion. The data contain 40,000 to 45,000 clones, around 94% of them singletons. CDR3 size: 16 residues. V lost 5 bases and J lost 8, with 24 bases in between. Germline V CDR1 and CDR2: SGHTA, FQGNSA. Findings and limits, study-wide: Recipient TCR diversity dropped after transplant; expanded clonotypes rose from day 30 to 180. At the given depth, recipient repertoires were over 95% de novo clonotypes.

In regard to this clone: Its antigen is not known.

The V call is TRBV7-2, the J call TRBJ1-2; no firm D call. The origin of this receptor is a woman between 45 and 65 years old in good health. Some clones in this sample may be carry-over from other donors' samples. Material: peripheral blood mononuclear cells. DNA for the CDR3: TGTGCCAGCAGCCCAACCCTCATCGGTGGGCAGGAAGGCTACACCTTC. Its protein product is CASSPTLIGGQEGYTF.